This T cell receptor (beta chain) was profiled in a study of blood T cells in healthy people across ages. Combining a sample-barcoded 5' primer with a J-beta primer mix, a second PCR ran for about 7 to 11 cycles. One entry per CDR3 protein results from TCRdb running MiXCR on the 5' RACE reads. This table holds 1,500,000 or so distinct CDR3 sequences, approximately 39% found once. Whole-study results and caveats: Higher diversity, along with more naive CD4+ cells, distinguished long-lived donors from aged donors.

Germline V CDR1 and CDR2: MDHEN, SYDVKM. V gave up 7 bases and J gave up 1 base, with 13 bases separating them. This CDR3 has 14 amino acids. Comments on this clonotype: Its specificity is not known.

At least 5.5 micrograms of total RNA were extracted per sample. The sequence came from a woman aged 18-29 years in good health. The chain joins TRBV28 to TRBJ2-5, with D perhaps given as TRBD1 or TRBD2 (5 bases each). The sequenced material came from blood. The CDR3 nucleotides read TGTGCCAGCACCATACGAGGGGTCCAAGAGACCCAGTACTTC. The encoded protein is CASTIRGVQETQYF.